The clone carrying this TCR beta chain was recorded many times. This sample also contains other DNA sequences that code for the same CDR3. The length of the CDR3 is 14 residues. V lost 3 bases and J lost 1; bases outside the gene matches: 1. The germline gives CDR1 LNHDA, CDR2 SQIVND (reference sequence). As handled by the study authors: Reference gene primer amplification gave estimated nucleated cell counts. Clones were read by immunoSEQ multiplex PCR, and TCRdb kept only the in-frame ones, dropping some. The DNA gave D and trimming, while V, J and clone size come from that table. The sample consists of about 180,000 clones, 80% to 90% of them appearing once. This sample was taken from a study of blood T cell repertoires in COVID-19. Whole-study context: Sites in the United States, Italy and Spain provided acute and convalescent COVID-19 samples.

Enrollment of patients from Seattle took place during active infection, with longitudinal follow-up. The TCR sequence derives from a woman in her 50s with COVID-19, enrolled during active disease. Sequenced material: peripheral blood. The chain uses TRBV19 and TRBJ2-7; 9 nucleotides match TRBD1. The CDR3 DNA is TGTGCCAGTAGTATCGGGACAGGGTCCTACGAGCAGTACTTC. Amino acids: CASSIGTGSYEQYF.